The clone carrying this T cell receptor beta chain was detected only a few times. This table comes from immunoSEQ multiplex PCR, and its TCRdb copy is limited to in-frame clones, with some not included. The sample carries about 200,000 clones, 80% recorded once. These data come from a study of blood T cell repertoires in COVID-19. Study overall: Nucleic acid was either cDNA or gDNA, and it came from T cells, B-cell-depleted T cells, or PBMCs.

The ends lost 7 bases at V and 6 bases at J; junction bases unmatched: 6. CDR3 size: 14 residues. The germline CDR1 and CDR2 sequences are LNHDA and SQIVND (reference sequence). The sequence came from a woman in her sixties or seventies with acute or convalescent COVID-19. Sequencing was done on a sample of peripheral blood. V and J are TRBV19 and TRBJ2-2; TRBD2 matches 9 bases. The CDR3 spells CASTPRLAAGELFF. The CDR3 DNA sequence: TGTGCCAGTACCCCTCGACTAGCGGCCGGGGAGCTGTTTTTT. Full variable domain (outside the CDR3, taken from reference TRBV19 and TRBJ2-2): DGGITQSPKYLFRKEGQNVTLSCEQNLNHDAMYWYRQDPGQGLRLIYYSQIVNDFQKGDIAEGYSVSREKKESFPLTVTSAQKNPTAFYLCASTPRLAAGELFFGEGSRLTVL.